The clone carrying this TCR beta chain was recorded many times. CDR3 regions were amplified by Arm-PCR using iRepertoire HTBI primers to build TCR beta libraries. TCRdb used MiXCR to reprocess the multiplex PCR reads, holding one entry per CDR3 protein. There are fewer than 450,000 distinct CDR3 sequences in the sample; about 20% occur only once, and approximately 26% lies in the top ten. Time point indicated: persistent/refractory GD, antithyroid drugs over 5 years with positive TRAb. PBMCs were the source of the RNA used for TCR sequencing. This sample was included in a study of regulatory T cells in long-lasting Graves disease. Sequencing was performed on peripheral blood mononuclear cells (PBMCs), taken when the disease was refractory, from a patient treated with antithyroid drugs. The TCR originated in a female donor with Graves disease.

This CDR3 reads CATSRDFRTGETQYF. The CDR3 nucleotides are TGTGCCACCAGCAGAGATTTTCGGACGGGGGAGACCCAGTACTTC. This chain links TRBV15 with TRBJ2-5; possible D gene TRBD2, 5 bases. CDR3 length: 15 residues. Trimming pared 0 bases from V and 5 bases from J, leaving 13 bases between. Germline V gives CDR1 LNHNV, CDR2 YYDKDF (reference sequence).